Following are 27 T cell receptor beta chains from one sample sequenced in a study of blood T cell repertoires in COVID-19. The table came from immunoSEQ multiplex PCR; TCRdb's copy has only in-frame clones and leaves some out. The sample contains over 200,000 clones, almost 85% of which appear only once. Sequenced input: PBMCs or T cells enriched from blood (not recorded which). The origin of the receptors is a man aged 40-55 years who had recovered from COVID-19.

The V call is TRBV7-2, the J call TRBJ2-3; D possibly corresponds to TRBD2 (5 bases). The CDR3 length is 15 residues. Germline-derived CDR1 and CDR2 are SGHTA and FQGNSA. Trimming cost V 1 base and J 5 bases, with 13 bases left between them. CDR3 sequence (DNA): TGTGCCAGCAGCTTAGGGGGTTCCCGGGGAGATACGCAGTATTTT. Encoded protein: CASSLGGSRGDTQYF.

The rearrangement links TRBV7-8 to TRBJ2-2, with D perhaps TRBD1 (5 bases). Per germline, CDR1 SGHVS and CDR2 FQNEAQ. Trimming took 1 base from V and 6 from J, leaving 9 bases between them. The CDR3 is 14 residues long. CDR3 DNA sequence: TGTGCCAGCAGCTTAGGGGGCGTCGCCGGGGAGCTGTTTTTT. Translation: CASSLGGVAGELFF. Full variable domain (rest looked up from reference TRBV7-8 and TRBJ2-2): GAGVSQSPRYKVAKRGQDVALRCDPISGHVSLFWYQQALGQGPEFLTYFQNEAQLDKSGLPSDRFFAERPEGSVSTLKIQRTQQEDSAVYLCASSLGGVAGELFFGEGSRLTVL.

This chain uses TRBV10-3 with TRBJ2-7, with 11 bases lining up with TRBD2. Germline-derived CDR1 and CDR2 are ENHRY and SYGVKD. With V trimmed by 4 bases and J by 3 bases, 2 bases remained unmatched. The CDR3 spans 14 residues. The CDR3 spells CAISGGTSGYEQYF. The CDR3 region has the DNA TGTGCCATCAGTGGTGGGACTAGCGGCTACGAGCAGTACTTC.

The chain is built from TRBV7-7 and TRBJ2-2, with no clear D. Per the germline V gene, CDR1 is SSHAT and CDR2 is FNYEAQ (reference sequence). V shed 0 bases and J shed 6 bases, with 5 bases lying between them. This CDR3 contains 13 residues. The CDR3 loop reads CASSLAQSGELFF. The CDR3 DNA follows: TGTGCCAGCAGCTTAGCACAATCCGGGGAGCTGTTTTTT.

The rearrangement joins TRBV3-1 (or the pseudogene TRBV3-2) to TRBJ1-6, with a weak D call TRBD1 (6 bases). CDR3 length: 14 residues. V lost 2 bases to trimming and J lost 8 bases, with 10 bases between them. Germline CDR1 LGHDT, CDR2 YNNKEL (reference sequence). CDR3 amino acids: CASSQTGWDSPLHF. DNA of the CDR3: TGTGCCAGCAGCCAAACAGGGTGGGATTCACCCCTCCACTTT.

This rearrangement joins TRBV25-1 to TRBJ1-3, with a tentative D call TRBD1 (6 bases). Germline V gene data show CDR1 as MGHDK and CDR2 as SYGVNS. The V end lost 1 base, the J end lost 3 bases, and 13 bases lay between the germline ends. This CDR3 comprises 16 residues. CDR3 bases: TGTGCCAGCAGTGAATCCGGGGGGGCGTTTGGAAACACCATATATTTT. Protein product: CASSESGGAFGNTIYF.

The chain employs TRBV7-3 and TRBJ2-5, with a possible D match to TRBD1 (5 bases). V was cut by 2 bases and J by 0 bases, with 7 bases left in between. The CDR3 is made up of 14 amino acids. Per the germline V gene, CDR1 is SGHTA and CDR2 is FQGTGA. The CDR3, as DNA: TGTGCCAGCAGCTTATCCAGGGACCAAGAGACCCAGTACTTC. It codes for CASSLSRDQETQYF.

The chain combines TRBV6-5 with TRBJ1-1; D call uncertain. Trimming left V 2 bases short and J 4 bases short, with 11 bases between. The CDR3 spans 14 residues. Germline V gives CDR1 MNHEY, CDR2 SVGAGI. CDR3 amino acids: CASSYGGSGTEAFF. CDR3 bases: TGTGCCAGCAGTTACGGCGGCAGCGGCACTGAAGCTTTCTTT.

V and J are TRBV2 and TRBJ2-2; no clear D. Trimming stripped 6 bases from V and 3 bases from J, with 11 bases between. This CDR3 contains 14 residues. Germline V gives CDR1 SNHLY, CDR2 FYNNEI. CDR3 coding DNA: TGTGCCAGCAGCCGTTTGAGAGACACCGGGGAGCTGTTTTTT. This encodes CASSRLRDTGELFF.

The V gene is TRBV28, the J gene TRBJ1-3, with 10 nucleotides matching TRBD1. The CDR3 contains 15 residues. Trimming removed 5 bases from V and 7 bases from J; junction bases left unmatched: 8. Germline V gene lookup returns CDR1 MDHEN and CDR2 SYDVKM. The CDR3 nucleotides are TGTGCCAGCAGTGGTGATCCGGGACAGGGGAACACCATATATTTT. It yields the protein CASSGDPGQGNTIYF.

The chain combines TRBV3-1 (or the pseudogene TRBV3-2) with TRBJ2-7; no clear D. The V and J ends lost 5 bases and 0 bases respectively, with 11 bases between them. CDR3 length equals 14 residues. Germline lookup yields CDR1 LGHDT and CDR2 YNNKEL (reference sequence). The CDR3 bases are TGTGCCAGCAGCTTCGCGCGTTACTCCTACGAGCAGTACTTC. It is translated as CASSFARYSYEQYF.

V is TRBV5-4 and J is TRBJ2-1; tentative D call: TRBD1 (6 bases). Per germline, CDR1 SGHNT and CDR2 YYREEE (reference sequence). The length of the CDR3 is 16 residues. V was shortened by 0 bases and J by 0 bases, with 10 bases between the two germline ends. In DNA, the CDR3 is TGTGCCAGCAGCTTGGTTGCAGGGGTCTCCTACAATGAGCAGTTCTTC. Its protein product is CASSLVAGVSYNEQFF.

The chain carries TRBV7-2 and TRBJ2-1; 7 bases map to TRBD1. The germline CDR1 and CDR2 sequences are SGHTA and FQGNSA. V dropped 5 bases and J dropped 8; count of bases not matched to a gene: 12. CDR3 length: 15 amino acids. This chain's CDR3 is CASSARQGRGHEQFF. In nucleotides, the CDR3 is TGTGCCAGCAGCGCTCGACAGGGAAGGGGCCATGAGCAGTTCTTC.

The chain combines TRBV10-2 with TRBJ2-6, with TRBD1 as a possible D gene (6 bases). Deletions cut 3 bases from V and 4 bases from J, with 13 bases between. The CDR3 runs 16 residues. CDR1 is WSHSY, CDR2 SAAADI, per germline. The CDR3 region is CASSDLGASGANVLTF. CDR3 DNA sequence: TGCGCCAGCAGTGATTTGGGGGCGTCAGGGGCCAACGTCCTGACTTTC.

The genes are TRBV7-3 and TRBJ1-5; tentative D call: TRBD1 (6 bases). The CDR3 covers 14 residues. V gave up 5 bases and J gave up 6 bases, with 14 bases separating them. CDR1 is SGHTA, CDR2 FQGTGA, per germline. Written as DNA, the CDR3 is TGTGCCAGCAGCCAGGGCAGGGGCGGTCAGCCCCAGCATTTT. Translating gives CASSQGRGGQPQHF.

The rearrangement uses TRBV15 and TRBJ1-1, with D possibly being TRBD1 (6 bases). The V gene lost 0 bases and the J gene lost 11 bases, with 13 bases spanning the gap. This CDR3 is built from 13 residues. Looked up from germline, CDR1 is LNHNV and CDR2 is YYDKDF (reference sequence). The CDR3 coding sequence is TGTGCCACCAGCAGAGAAGGGGCAGGGGTGGCTTTCTTT. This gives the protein CATSREGAGVAFF.

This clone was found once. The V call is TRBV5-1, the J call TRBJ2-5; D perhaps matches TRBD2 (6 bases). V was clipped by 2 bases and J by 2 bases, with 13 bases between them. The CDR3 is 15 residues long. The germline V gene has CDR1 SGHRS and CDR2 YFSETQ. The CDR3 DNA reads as TGCGCCAGCAGCTTCACGGGACTCGAACAAGAGACCCAGTACTTC. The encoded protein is CASSFTGLEQETQYF.

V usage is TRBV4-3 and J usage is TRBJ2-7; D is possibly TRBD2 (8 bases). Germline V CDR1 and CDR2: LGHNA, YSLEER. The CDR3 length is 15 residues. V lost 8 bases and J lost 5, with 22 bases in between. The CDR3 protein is CASSREGLRGNEQYF. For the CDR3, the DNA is TGCGCCAGCTCTCGGGAGGGACTCAGGGGGAACGAGCAGTACTTC.

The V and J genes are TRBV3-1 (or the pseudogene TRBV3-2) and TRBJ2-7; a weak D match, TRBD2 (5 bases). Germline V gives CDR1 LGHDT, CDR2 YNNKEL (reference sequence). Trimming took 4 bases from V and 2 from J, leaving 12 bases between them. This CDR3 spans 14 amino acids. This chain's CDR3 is CASSLGGKAYEQYF. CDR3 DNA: TGTGCCAGCAGCCTCGGAGGTAAGGCCTACGAGCAGTACTTC.

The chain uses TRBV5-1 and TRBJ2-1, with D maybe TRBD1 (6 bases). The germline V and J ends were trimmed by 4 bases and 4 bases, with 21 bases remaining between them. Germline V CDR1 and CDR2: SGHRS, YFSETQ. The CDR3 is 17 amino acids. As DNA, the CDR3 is TGCGCCAGCAGCCTAACTATAAGACAGGTAGATTACAATGAGCAGTTCTTC. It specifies CASSLTIRQVDYNEQFF.

The CDR3 DNA reads as TGTGCCAGCAGTTTATGGGGACAGGGGGGGTACATTCAGTACTTC. Translating gives CASSLWGQGGYIQYF. This chain connects TRBV27 to TRBJ2-4; 11 bases map to TRBD1. There are 15 residues in the CDR3. V was pared by 1 base and J by 8 bases, with 4 bases of the junction left unmatched. Germline lookup yields CDR1 MNHEY and CDR2 SMNVEV (reference sequence).

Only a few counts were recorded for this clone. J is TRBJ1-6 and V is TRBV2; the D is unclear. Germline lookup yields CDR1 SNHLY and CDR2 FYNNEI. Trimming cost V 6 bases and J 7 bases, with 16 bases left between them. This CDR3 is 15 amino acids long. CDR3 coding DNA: TGTGCCAGCAGAGATAACACCCTTCAAAATTCACCCCTCCACTTT. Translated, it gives CASRDNTLQNSPLHF.

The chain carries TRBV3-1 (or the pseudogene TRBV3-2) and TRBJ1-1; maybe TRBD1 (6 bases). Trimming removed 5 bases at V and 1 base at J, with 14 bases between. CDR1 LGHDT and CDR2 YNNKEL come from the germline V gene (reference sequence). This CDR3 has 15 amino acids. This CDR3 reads CASSFSRGRNTEAFF. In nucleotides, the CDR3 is TGTGCCAGCAGCTTTTCCAGGGGCCGGAACACTGAAGCTTTCTTT.

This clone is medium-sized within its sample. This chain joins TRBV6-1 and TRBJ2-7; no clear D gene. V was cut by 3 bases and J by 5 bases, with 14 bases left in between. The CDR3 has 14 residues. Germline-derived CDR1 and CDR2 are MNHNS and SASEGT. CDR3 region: CASSDLRGLHEQYF. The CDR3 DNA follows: TGTGCCAGCAGTGATCTACGAGGTTTACACGAGCAGTACTTC.

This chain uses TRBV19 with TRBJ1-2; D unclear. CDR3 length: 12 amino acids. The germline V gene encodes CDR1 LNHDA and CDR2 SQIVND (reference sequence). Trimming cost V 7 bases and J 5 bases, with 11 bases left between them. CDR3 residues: CASTLGYYGYTF. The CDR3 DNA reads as TGTGCCAGTACCCTCGGTTATTATGGCTACACCTTC.

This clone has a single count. The DNA of the CDR3 is TGTGCCAGCAGTTCCCCGGGACTAGCGGTGGGGGATACGCAGTATTTT. Amino acid sequence: CASSSPGLAVGDTQYF. This rearrangement joins TRBV28 to TRBJ2-3; 11 nucleotides align to TRBD2. The CDR3 runs 16 residues. Germline V gene lookup returns CDR1 MDHEN and CDR2 SYDVKM. V was pared by 4 bases and J by 6 bases, with 9 bases of the junction left unmatched.

Here the CDR3 DNA reads TGTGCCAGCAGTCCCCGCCCCCGGGGGGAACTGTTTTTT. This translates into CASSPRPRGELFF. V gene TRBV7-2 combines with J gene TRBJ1-4, with a weak D call TRBD1 (5 bases). V was trimmed by 6 bases and J by 12 bases, leaving 17 bases between them. Germline CDR1 reads SGHTA; CDR2 reads FQGNSA. The CDR3 extends over 13 amino acids.